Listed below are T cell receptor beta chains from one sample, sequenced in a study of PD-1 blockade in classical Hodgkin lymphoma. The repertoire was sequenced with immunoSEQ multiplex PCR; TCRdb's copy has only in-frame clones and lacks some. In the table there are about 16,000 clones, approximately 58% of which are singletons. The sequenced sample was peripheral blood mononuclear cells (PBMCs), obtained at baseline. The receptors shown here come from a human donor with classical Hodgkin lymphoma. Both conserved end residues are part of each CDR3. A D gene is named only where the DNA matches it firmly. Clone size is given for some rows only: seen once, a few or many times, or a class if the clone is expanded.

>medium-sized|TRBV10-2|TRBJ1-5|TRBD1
TGCGCCAGCAGTGTGGACAGGGGACAGCCCCAGCATTTT
CASSVDRGQPQHF
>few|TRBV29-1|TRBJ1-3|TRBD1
TGCAGCAGTTACGGGACAGACGGAAACACCATATATTTT
CSSYGTDGNTIYF
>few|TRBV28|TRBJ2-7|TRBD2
TGTGCCACCTGGCGGGAGCCCTCCTACGAGCAGTACTTC
CATWREPSYEQYF
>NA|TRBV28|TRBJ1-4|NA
TGTGCCAGCAGCACACCTCTCGGGGGGTATGAAAAACTGTTTTTT
CASSTPLGGYEKLFF
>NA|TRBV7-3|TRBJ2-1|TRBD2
TGTGCCAGCAGCTTAGGTAGCGGGGGCAATGGGGAGCAGTTCTTC
CASSLGSGGNGEQFF
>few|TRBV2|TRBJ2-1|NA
TGTGCCAGCAGTGACCGGGAGAGCTCCTACAATGAGCAGTTCTTC
CASSDRESSYNEQFF
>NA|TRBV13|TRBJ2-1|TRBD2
TGTGCCAGGAGTATGACTAGCGGGAGAACCAATGAGCAGTTCTTC
CARSMTSGRTNEQFF
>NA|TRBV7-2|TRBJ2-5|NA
TGTGCCAGCAGCCCCCCGGGTGGGCGCCAAGAGACCCAGTACTTC
CASSPPGGRQETQYF
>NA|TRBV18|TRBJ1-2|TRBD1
TGTGCCAGCTCACCGTTGAGGGGGCGCGGAGAGGGTGGCTACACCTTC
CASSPLRGRGEGGYTF
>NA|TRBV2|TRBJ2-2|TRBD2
TGTGCCAGCAGTGAACCCGGCACCGGGACTAGCGGGATTTCGATCACCGGGGAGCTGTTTTTT
CASSEPGTGTSGISITGELFF
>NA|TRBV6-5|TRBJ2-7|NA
TGTGCCAGCAGCCCCCGGGCGGAGTACGAGCAGTACTTC
CASSPRAEYEQYF
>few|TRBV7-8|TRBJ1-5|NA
TGTGCCAGCAGCCCGGACAGTGTGGGCAATCAGCCCCAGCATTTT
CASSPDSVGNQPQHF
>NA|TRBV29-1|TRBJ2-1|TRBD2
TGCAGCGCCCGGACTAGCGGGATGAGCTCCTACAATGAGCAGTTCTTC
CSARTSGMSSYNEQFF
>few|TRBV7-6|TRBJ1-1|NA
TGTGCCAGCAGCTTAGGAGGGCGGACTGAAGCTTTCTTT
CASSLGGRTEAFF
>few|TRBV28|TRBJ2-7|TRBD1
TGTGCCAGCAGTTTTAGGGGACAGGGGGACTTCTACGAGCAGTACTTC
CASSFRGQGDFYEQYF
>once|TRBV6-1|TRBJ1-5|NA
TGTGCCAGCTTACAACCCCTCGGTCAGCCCCAGCATTTT
CASLQPLGQPQHF
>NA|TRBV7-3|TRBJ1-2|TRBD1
TGTGCCAGCGCCCTCGAGGGACAGACAAACTATGGCTACACCTTC
CASALEGQTNYGYTF
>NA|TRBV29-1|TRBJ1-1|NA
TGCAGCGTTGCCCCGGGGTGGGGGATGAACACTGAAGCTTTCTTT
CSVAPGWGMNTEAFF
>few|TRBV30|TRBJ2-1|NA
TGTGCCTGGACATCGAAAAGGGGGAGCACACCCTCTTCCTACAATGAGCAGTTCTTC
CAWTSKRGSTPSSYNEQFF
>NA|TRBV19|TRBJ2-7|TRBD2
TGTGCCAGTGGAGGACTAGCGGGTTCCCCCCACGAGCAGTACTTC
CASGGLAGSPHEQYF
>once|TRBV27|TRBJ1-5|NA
TGTGCCAGCAGTCCATGGCAGAATCAGCCCCAGCATTTT
CASSPWQNQPQHF
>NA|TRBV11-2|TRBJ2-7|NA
TGTGCCAGCAGCCGGTTGGTGTCGGCCGAGCAGTACTTC
CASSRLVSAEQYF
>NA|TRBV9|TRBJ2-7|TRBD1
TGTGCCAGCAGCCCCGAGGGACAGGTTACCTACGAGCAGTACTTC
CASSPEGQVTYEQYF